This is a list of T cell receptor beta chains from one sample in a study of blood T cell repertoires in COVID-19. The repertoire was sequenced with immunoSEQ multiplex PCR; TCRdb's copy has only in-frame clones and lacks some. The table records roughly 200,000 clones, around 82% of them present only once. The sequenced sample was PBMCs or T cells enriched from blood (not recorded which). These receptor sequences come from a woman aged 60 to 75 with acute COVID-19. Both conserved end residues are part of each CDR3. Each record gives: clone size, V gene, J gene, D gene, CDR3 protein, CDR3 DNA. D genes are given only for firm matches. Not all rows give a size; the values are once, few, many and, for expanded clones, a class.

-,TRBV7-2,TRBJ2-3,TRBD2,CASSLLRDYLTDTQYF,TGTGCCAGCAGCCTCCTTCGGGACTATCTAACAGATACGCAGTATTTT
-,TRBV9,TRBJ2-1,TRBD2,CASSVAVRLADSYNEQFF,TGTGCCAGCAGCGTAGCGGTGAGGCTAGCGGATTCCTACAATGAGCAGTTCTTC
-,TRBV30,TRBJ2-3,TRBD2,CAWNSGGAGDDTQYF,TGTGCCTGGAATAGCGGGGGGGCCGGGGATGATACGCAGTATTTT
-,TRBV4-2,TRBJ2-7,-,CASSQDVLAYEQYF,TGTGCCAGCAGCCAAGATGTGCTAGCGTACGAGCAGTACTTC
-,TRBV7-9,TRBJ1-6,-,CASSYLDNSPLHF,TGTGCCAGCTCCTATCTTGATAATTCACCCCTCCACTTT
-,TRBV9,TRBJ1-1,-,CASSVAPLADTEAFF,TGTGCCAGCAGCGTAGCTCCTTTAGCGGACACTGAAGCTTTCTTT
-,TRBV7-2,TRBJ2-3,TRBD1,CASSPSQGRANTDTQYF,TGTGCCAGCAGCCCCTCACAGGGGCGAGCGAACACAGATACGCAGTATTTT
-,TRBV6-5,TRBJ1-3,-,CASSSVTSGNTIYF,TGTGCCAGCAGTTCAGTCACCTCTGGAAACACCATATATTTT
-,TRBV30,TRBJ2-5,-,CAWNGDSRGAETQYF,TGTGCCTGGAATGGAGATTCCCGGGGAGCGGAGACCCAGTACTTC
-,TRBV2,TRBJ1-3,TRBD1,CASSGGQLLSGNTIYF,TGTGCCAGCAGCGGGGGACAGCTTCTCTCTGGAAACACCATATATTTT
-,TRBV5-1,TRBJ1-1,TRBD1,CASSFAGGTEAFF,TGCGCCAGCAGCTTCGCAGGGGGGACTGAAGCTTTCTTT
-,TRBV25-1,TRBJ1-5,-,CASSEAGVNQPQHF,TGTGCCAGCAGTGAAGCAGGGGTGAATCAGCCCCAGCATTTT
few,TRBV9,TRBJ1-2,-,CASSGGTGAPYGYTF,TGTGCCAGCAGCGGTGGGACGGGAGCTCCCTATGGCTACACCTTC
-,TRBV7-9,TRBJ2-5,TRBD2,CASSPTRRTSGRGETQYF,TGTGCCAGCAGTCCTACCCGGAGGACTAGCGGGAGGGGCGAGACCCAGTACTTC
few,TRBV19,TRBJ2-2,-,CASSRQLEFPGELFF,TGTGCCAGTAGTAGACAGTTAGAATTTCCCGGGGAGCTGTTTTTT
-,TRBV5-4,TRBJ1-2,TRBD1,CASSSWTGGRDF,TGTGCCAGCAGCTCCTGGACAGGGGGGAGGGACTTC
-,TRBV7-6,TRBJ1-6,-,CASSLARQPNSPLHF,TGTGCCAGCAGCTTAGCCCGACAGCCTAATTCACCCCTCCACTTT
-,TRBV13,TRBJ1-1,TRBD1,CASSPRQGAGFLRAFF,TGTGCCAGCAGCCCCAGACAGGGGGCAGGCTTCTTAAGAGCTTTCTTT
-,TRBV4-1,TRBJ2-5,-,CASSQQGQETQYF,TGCGCCAGCAGCCAGCAGGGCCAAGAGACCCAGTACTTC
-,TRBV27,TRBJ2-5,-,CASSLSNTRETQYF,TGTGCCAGCAGTTTATCTAACACGCGGGAGACCCAGTACTTC
-,TRBV6-2/TRBV6-3,TRBJ2-3,TRBD2,CASSSSTSGGATQYF,TGTGCCAGCAGTTCCTCGACTAGCGGGGGTGCTACGCAGTATTTT
-,TRBV6-5,TRBJ2-6,-,CASSPRESGANVLTF,TGTGCCAGCAGTCCCCGGGAATCTGGGGCCAACGTCCTGACTTTC
-,TRBV29-1,TRBJ2-2,-,CSVDAGSRTGELFF,TGCAGCGTTGATGCGGGCAGTCGGACCGGGGAGCTGTTTTTT
-,TRBV5-6,TRBJ2-7,TRBD1,CASSQIDYRGYEQYF,TGTGCCAGCAGTCAGATAGATTACAGGGGGTACGAGCAGTACTTC